The entry below gives a single T cell receptor beta chain sequence along with its context. Its antigen remains unknown. This entry comes from a study of post-analysis software for immune sequencing data. Unique molecular identifiers were present in the TCR beta cDNA libraries. It was from roughly 0.93 to 9.6 million T cells that 450,000 to 550,000 cDNA molecules came. TCRdb re-called the PCR reads with MiXCR, one entry per CDR3 protein. Of roughly 730,000 distinct CDR3 sequences in the sample, roughly 27% were seen once. CDR1 is MNHEY, CDR2 SMNVEV, per germline (reference sequence). The CDR3 length is 11 residues. Trimming shortened V by 8 bases and J by 8 bases, and 9 bases separated the two germline ends. Study conclusions and caveats: Among roughly five TRBV segments more frequent in patients than controls were TRBV5-6, TRBV5-1 and TRBV20-1. Normalized Chao1 diversity in multiple sclerosis patients fell significantly below that of controls.

The TCR was taken from a girl aged 10-17 years with multiple sclerosis. Sequenced sample: blood. V is TRBV27 and J is TRBJ1-4; D remains ambiguous. CDR3 loop: CASLWREKLFF. The CDR3 DNA is TGTGCCAGCCTGTGGAGGGAAAAACTGTTTTTT.